Sequencing of this TCR beta chain was carried out in a study of blood T cell repertoires in COVID-19. About the research overall: PBMCs, B-cell-depleted T cells, or T cells were the source of the cDNA or gDNA that made up the material.

As handled by the study authors: The authors estimated nucleated cell counts from reference gene primer amplification. TCRdb keeps only in-frame clones here, not all; method: immunoSEQ multiplex PCR. Clone size and V and J calls were adopted from that table, with D and trimming inferred from the DNA. The sample has roughly 200,000 clones, roughly 77% seen once. Seattle participants joined during active infection and were tracked over time. CDR1 and CDR2 (germline): KGHSH, LQKENI. V shed 3 bases and J 3 bases; nucleotides not matched to a gene: 7. The CDR3 runs to 15 residues. This TCR was sampled from a woman between 40 and 50 years old with COVID-19, enrolled during active disease. This chain uses TRBV18 with TRBJ2-7; 8 nucleotides align to TRBD1. The sequenced sample consisted of peripheral blood. Here the CDR3 DNA reads TGTGCCAGCTCACCGAGACAGGGGATCGTCTACGAGCAGTACTTC. As protein: CASSPRQGIVYEQYF.